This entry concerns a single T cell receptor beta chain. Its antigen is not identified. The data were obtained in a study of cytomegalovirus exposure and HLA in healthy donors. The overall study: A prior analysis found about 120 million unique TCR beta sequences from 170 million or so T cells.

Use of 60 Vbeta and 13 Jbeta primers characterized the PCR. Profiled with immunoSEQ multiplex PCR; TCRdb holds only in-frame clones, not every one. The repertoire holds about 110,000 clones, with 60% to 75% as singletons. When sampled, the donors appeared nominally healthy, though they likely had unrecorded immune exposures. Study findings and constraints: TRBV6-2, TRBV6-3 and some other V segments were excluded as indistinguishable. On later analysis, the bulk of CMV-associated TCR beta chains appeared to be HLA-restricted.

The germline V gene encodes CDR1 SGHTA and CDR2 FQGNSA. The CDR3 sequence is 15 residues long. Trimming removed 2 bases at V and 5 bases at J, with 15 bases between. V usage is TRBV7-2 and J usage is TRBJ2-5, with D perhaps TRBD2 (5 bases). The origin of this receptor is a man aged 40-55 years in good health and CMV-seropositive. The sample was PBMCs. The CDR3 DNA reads TGTGCCAGCAGCTTAAAGGCGGGCCGGGTGGAGACCCAGTACTTC. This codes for CASSLKAGRVETQYF. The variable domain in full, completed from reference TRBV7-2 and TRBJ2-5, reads GAGVSQSPSNKVTEKGKDVELRCDPISGHTALYWYRQSLGQGLEFLIYFQGNSAPDKSGLPSDRFSAERTGGSVSTLTIQRTQQEDSAVYLCASSLKAGRVETQYFGPGTRLLVL.